One T cell receptor (beta chain) is described in this entry. Its target is unknown. This entry belongs to a study of cytomegalovirus exposure and HLA in healthy donors. The study's findings and limits: 16,951 TCR beta sequences were associated with HLA alleles at 0.05 false discovery rate in a later analysis. Immune exposure information comprised only CMV serostatus. When analyzed later, a missense DCLRE1C variant was found to be linked to TCR beta V- and J-gene trimming. Earlier findings revealed that most TCR beta V segments proved productive either about 87% or about 30% of the time.

The PCR was carried out with 60 Vbeta primers and 13 Jbeta primers. The assay was immunoSEQ multiplex PCR, and TCRdb's table has in-frame clones only and misses some. The table lists roughly 140,000 clones, around three quarters of them singletons. Specimen: PBMCs. The TCR originated in a middle-aged man in good health and CMV-seronegative.

The CDR3 bases are TGTGCCAGCAGCTTGGGGTTACTAGCGCAAAATGAGCAGTTCTTC. It yields the protein CASSLGLLAQNEQFF. This chain connects TRBV11-2 to TRBJ2-1, with 7 bases that match TRBD2. In germline, CDR1 is SGHAT, CDR2 FQNNGV. The ends lost 3 bases at V and 7 bases at J; junction bases unmatched: 9. There are 15 residues in the CDR3.